These 6 T cell receptor beta chains were all obtained from the same sample, sequenced in a study of T-cell memory formation after mild COVID-19. MiXCR was run by TCRdb on the 5' RACE reads, yielding one entry per CDR3 protein. The sample has 450,000 to 700,000 distinct CDR3 sequences, roughly 18% seen once. The sample comprised PBMCs or a T cell subset sorted from them (not recorded which). Receptor source: an adult woman who had mild COVID-19 (a few samples of this study predate the infection). Cell type and time point are not known.

In its sample, this clonotype was seen a few times. This chain joins TRBV7-9 and TRBJ2-7; TRBD2 is a possible D gene (6 bases). V was clipped by 5 bases and J by 4 bases, with 15 bases between them. Germline values: CDR1 SEHNR, CDR2 FQNEAQ (reference sequence). This CDR3 spans 14 amino acids. The CDR3 bases are TGTGCCAGCAGCCATGCCGGGACTGAGTACGAGCAGTACTTC. Translating gives CASSHAGTEYEQYF.

The chain carries TRBV14 and TRBJ2-7; 9 bases line up with TRBD1. The CDR3 totals 16 residues. Germline loops: CDR1 SGHDN, CDR2 FVKESK. Trimming at V came to 6 bases and at J to 5 bases, leaving 14 bases not matched to a gene. For the CDR3, the DNA is TGTGCCAGCAGGCCCGGGACAGGGAGACCAACTGACGAGCAGTACTTC. Protein product: CASRPGTGRPTDEQYF.

V is TRBV9 and J is TRBJ1-1; D call uncertain. Germline V gene data show CDR1 as SGDLS and CDR2 as YYNGEE. V lost 0 bases and J lost 5, with 14 bases in between. CDR3 size: 15 residues. The CDR3, as DNA: TGTGCCAGCAGCGTAGGGGCTCAGGTTGGGACTGAAGCTTTCTTT. Amino acid sequence: CASSVGAQVGTEAFF.

This clonotype was observed a handful of times. The rearrangement uses TRBV10-2 and TRBJ1-1; TRBD1 aligns across 10 bases. V shed 8 bases and J 12 bases; nucleotides not matched to a gene: 12. Germline V gives CDR1 WSHSY, CDR2 SAAADI. This CDR3 is 13 amino acids long. The CDR3 sequence: CASGAPGQGFSFF. As DNA, the CDR3 is TGCGCCAGCGGCGCACCGGGACAGGGGTTTTCTTTCTTT.

A few counts support this clonotype. At one end, the junction sequence differs from germline, possibly due to a read error. The chain links TRBV7-9 to TRBJ1-5; D gene ambiguous. This CDR3 is 13 amino acids long. Germline-derived CDR1 and CDR2 are SEHNR and FQNEAQ (reference sequence). The CDR3 spells CASSFRSDQPQHF. The CDR3 DNA follows: TGTGCCAGCAGCTTTCGTAGCGATCAGCCCCAGCATTTT.

The chain joins TRBV4-1 to TRBJ1-1; no clear D gene. CDR3 length: 12 amino acids. The germline V and J ends were trimmed by 3 bases and 2 bases, with 4 bases remaining between them. Germline CDR1 MGHRA, CDR2 YSYEKL. In nucleotides, the CDR3 is TGCGCCAGCAGCCATCTTAACACTGAAGCTTTCTTT. Translated: CASSHLNTEAFF.